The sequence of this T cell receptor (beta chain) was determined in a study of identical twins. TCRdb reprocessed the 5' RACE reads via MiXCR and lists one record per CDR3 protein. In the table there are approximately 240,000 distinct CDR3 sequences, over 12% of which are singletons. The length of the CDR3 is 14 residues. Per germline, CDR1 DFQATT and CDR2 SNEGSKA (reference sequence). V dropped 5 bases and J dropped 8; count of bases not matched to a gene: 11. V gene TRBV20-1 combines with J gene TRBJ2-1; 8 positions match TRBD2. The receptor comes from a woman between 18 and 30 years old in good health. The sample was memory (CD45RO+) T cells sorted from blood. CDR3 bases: TGCAGTGCTGCAGTAGGGACTAGGAGCTATGAGCAGTTCTTC. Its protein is CSAAVGTRSYEQFF.